This is a list of T cell receptor beta chains from one sample in a study of response to subunit inactivated influenza vaccine. TCRdb re-called the RT-PCR reads with MiXCR, one entry per CDR3 protein. The table shows over 400,000 distinct CDR3 sequences, with 10% to 15% occurring only once. The sample here was PBMCs from blood, taken roughly 46 days after vaccination. These receptors came from a man aged 50 or older who received an inactivated influenza vaccine. The CDR3 runs from the conserved cysteine through the conserved F or W. The D gene is left open where the match is weak. For some rows the clone size is stated as once, few or many, or as a class when expanded; others skip it.

d_gene: TRBD1
j_gene: TRBJ2-2
v_gene: TRBV24-1
abundance: -
CDR3nt: TGTGCCACCAGTGGGGCAGGGGGTCCCGGGGAGCTGTTTTTT
CDR3aa: CATSGAGGPGELFF

d_gene: TRBD1
j_gene: TRBJ1-2
v_gene: TRBV12-3/TRBV12-4
abundance: -
CDR3nt: TGTGCCAGCAGTCATGGGACAGGGTCTGGCTACACCTTC
CDR3aa: CASSHGTGSGYTF

d_gene: -
j_gene: TRBJ1-2
v_gene: TRBV4-1
abundance: -
CDR3nt: TGCGCCAGCAGCCCACCATCTAAGGGGGGGCACCCCTCTAACTATGGCTACACCTTC
CDR3aa: CASSPPSKGGHPSNYGYTF

d_gene: -
j_gene: TRBJ2-5
v_gene: TRBV29-1
abundance: many
CDR3nt: TGCAGCGTTGCTTTGGAGACCCAGTACTTC
CDR3aa: CSVALETQYF

d_gene: -
j_gene: TRBJ2-3
v_gene: TRBV18
abundance: -
CDR3nt: TGTGCCAGCTCACCAAAAATAATCGATACGCAGTATTTT
CDR3aa: CASSPKIIDTQYF

d_gene: TRBD2
j_gene: TRBJ2-1
v_gene: TRBV7-9
abundance: many
CDR3nt: TGTGCCAGCAGCGCTAGCGGGAGGCCAAACAATGAGCAGTTCTTC
CDR3aa: CASSASGRPNNEQFF

d_gene: -
j_gene: TRBJ2-1
v_gene: TRBV2
abundance: few
CDR3nt: TGTGCCAGCAGCTTCTATATCCTATACAATGAGCAGTTCTTC
CDR3aa: CASSFYILYNEQFF

d_gene: TRBD2
j_gene: TRBJ2-2
v_gene: TRBV12-3/TRBV12-4
abundance: -
CDR3nt: TGTGCCAGCACCCCCACGGGGGGTGTTGCCGGGGAGCTGTTTTTT
CDR3aa: CASTPTGGVAGELFF

d_gene: -
j_gene: TRBJ2-1
v_gene: TRBV12-3/TRBV12-4
abundance: few
CDR3nt: TGTGCCAGCAGTTTACGGCTAGCTTCGGATGAGCAGTTCTTC
CDR3aa: CASSLRLASDEQFF

d_gene: TRBD1
j_gene: TRBJ2-1
v_gene: TRBV15
abundance: many
CDR3nt: TGTGCCACCAGCCTGGACAGGGGGCCCTACAATGAGCAGTTCTTC
CDR3aa: CATSLDRGPYNEQFF

d_gene: TRBD2
j_gene: TRBJ2-1
v_gene: TRBV27
abundance: many
CDR3nt: TGTGCCAGCAGGTTTCCTAGCGGCAATGAGCAGTTCTTC
CDR3aa: CASRFPSGNEQFF

d_gene: TRBD2
j_gene: TRBJ2-7
v_gene: TRBV7-2
abundance: few
CDR3nt: TGTGCCAGCAGCTCCTCTAGCGGGGGACCCTACGAGCAGTACTTC
CDR3aa: CASSSSSGGPYEQYF

d_gene: TRBD2
j_gene: TRBJ2-1
v_gene: TRBV20-1
abundance: few
CDR3nt: TGCAGTGCTAGAGGTCTAGCGGGGGGAGACAATGAGCAGTTCTTC
CDR3aa: CSARGLAGGDNEQFF

d_gene: -
j_gene: TRBJ1-5
v_gene: TRBV12-3/TRBV12-4
abundance: many
CDR3nt: TGTGCCAGCAGTTTAGCGCAGACAGGTAATCAGCCCCAGCATTTT
CDR3aa: CASSLAQTGNQPQHF

d_gene: -
j_gene: TRBJ2-7
v_gene: TRBV27
abundance: many
CDR3nt: TGTGCCAGCAGTTTATTCGGGCAGGGGAGCTCCTACGAGCAGTACTTC
CDR3aa: CASSLFGQGSSYEQYF

d_gene: -
j_gene: TRBJ2-7
v_gene: TRBV4-3
abundance: many
CDR3nt: TGCGCCAGCAGCCAAGATGGTAGCGCTAACGGCGAGCAGTACTTC
CDR3aa: CASSQDGSANGEQYF

d_gene: -
j_gene: TRBJ2-2
v_gene: TRBV14
abundance: -
CDR3nt: TGTGCCTGCAGCCAAGTGTCGACCGGGGAGCTGTTTTTT
CDR3aa: CACSQVSTGELFF

d_gene: -
j_gene: TRBJ1-6
v_gene: TRBV4-1
abundance: many
CDR3nt: TGCGCCAGCAGCCAAAATATCGGGCTGTCACCCCTCCACTTT
CDR3aa: CASSQNIGLSPLHF

d_gene: -
j_gene: TRBJ2-7
v_gene: TRBV28
abundance: -
CDR3nt: TGTGCCAGCAGTTTATTCCAGGGAGGCGACGAGCAGTACTTC
CDR3aa: CASSLFQGGDEQYF

d_gene: -
j_gene: TRBJ1-5
v_gene: TRBV7-8
abundance: few
CDR3nt: TGTGCCAGCAGCTTACGGGCAACAGTCCACAATCAGCCCCAGCATTTT
CDR3aa: CASSLRATVHNQPQHF

d_gene: -
j_gene: TRBJ2-7
v_gene: TRBV7-9
abundance: few
CDR3nt: TGTGCCAGCAGCTTAAGTGTCTGGAGCTCCTACGAGCAGTACTTC
CDR3aa: CASSLSVWSSYEQYF

d_gene: -
j_gene: TRBJ1-2
v_gene: TRBV28
abundance: -
CDR3nt: TGTGCCAGCAGTTCCCCTGGAGGGGGTGGCTACACCTTC
CDR3aa: CASSSPGGGGYTF

d_gene: TRBD2
j_gene: TRBJ2-1
v_gene: TRBV5-4
abundance: -
CDR3nt: TGTGCCAGCAGCTTGGATTCCCTAGCGGGAGTTGGTTCCTACAATGAGCAGTTCTTC
CDR3aa: CASSLDSLAGVGSYNEQFF

d_gene: TRBD1
j_gene: TRBJ2-3
v_gene: TRBV5-1
abundance: -
CDR3nt: TGCGCCAGCAGCTTGGCCGTGGGACAGGGGGCATGGGATACGCAGTATTTT
CDR3aa: CASSLAVGQGAWDTQYF

d_gene: TRBD2
j_gene: TRBJ2-1
v_gene: TRBV25-1
abundance: few
CDR3nt: TGTGCCAGCTCTAGCGGGATAAACAATGAGCAGTTCTTC
CDR3aa: CASSSGINNEQFF